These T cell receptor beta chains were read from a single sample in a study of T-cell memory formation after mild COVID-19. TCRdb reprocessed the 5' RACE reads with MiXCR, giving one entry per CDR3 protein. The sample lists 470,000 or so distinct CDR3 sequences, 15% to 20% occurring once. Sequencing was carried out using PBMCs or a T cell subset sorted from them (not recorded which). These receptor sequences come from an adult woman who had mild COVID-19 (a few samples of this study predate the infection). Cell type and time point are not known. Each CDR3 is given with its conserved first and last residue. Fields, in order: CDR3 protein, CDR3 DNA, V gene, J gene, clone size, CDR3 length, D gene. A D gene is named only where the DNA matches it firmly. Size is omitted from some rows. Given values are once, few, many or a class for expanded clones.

CDR3aa: CASSQAPGQGNYNEQFF
CDR3nt: TGTGCCAGCAGCCAAGCTCCGGGACAGGGCAACTACAATGAGCAGTTCTTC
v_gene: TRBV3-1
j_gene: TRBJ2-1
abundance: few
len: 17
d_gene: TRBD1

CDR3aa: CASKGDGTEAFF
CDR3nt: TGTGCCAGTAAGGGGGACGGAACTGAAGCTTTCTTT
v_gene: TRBV11-1
j_gene: TRBJ1-1
abundance: few
len: 12
d_gene: NA

CDR3aa: CASSLNGLAGLTQFF
CDR3nt: TGTGCCAGCAGTTTGAACGGACTAGCGGGACTGACGCAGTTCTTC
v_gene: TRBV12-3/TRBV12-4
j_gene: TRBJ2-1
abundance: many
len: 15
d_gene: TRBD2

CDR3aa: CASSRQAAGGRTGELFF
CDR3nt: TGTGCCAGCAGCCGTCAGGCGGCGGGAGGTCGTACCGGGGAGCTGTTTTTT
v_gene: TRBV7-3
j_gene: TRBJ2-2
abundance: few
len: 17
d_gene: TRBD2

CDR3aa: CSARAEGISPLHF
CDR3nt: TGCAGTGCTAGGGCCGAAGGAATATCACCCCTCCACTTT
v_gene: TRBV20-1
j_gene: TRBJ1-6
abundance: few
len: 13
d_gene: NA

CDR3aa: CASSQLPGTGGSYGYTF
CDR3nt: TGCGCCAGCAGCCAGCTTCCCGGGACAGGGGGCTCCTATGGCTACACCTTC
v_gene: TRBV4-3
j_gene: TRBJ1-2
abundance: NA
len: 17
d_gene: TRBD1

CDR3aa: CASSGLTDTQYF
CDR3nt: TGTGCCAGCAGCGGTCTCACAGATACGCAGTATTTT
v_gene: TRBV6-5
j_gene: TRBJ2-3
abundance: few
len: 12
d_gene: NA

CDR3aa: CASSPGTSTEAFF
CDR3nt: TGCGCCAGCAGCCCCGGGACAAGTACTGAAGCTTTCTTT
v_gene: TRBV4-1
j_gene: TRBJ1-1
abundance: NA
len: 13
d_gene: NA

CDR3aa: CASSSKWGSEAFF
CDR3nt: TGTGCCAGCAGCTCCAAATGGGGAAGTGAAGCTTTCTTT
v_gene: TRBV7-2
j_gene: TRBJ1-1
abundance: NA
len: 13
d_gene: NA

CDR3aa: CASRRTSGGGPDTQYF
CDR3nt: TGTGCCAGCAGGCGGACTAGCGGGGGGGGCCCAGATACGCAGTATTTT
v_gene: TRBV6-5
j_gene: TRBJ2-3
abundance: NA
len: 16
d_gene: TRBD2

CDR3aa: CASSPEDRGTYEQYF
CDR3nt: TGTGCCAGCTCACCGGAAGACAGGGGGACCTACGAGCAGTACTTC
v_gene: TRBV18
j_gene: TRBJ2-7
abundance: NA
len: 15
d_gene: TRBD1

CDR3aa: CASSLRVAANEKLFF
CDR3nt: TGCGCCAGCAGCTTGAGGGTAGCGGCTAATGAAAAACTGTTTTTT
v_gene: TRBV5-1
j_gene: TRBJ1-4
abundance: few
len: 15
d_gene: NA

CDR3aa: CASSLDRAQGPNEQFF
CDR3nt: TGTGCCAGCAGCTTAGATAGGGCTCAGGGGCCCAATGAGCAGTTCTTC
v_gene: TRBV7-3
j_gene: TRBJ2-1
abundance: few
len: 16
d_gene: NA